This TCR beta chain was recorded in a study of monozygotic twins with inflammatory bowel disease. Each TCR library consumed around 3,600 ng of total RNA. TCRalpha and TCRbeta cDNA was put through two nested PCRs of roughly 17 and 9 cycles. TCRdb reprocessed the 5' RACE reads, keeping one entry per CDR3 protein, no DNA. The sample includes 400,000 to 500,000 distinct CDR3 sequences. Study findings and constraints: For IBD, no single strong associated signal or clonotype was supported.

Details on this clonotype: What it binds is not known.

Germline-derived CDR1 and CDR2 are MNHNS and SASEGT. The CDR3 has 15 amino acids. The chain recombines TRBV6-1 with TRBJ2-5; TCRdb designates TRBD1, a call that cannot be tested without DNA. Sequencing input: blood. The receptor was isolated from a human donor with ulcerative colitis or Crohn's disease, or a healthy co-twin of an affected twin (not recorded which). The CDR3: CASSERGQGKETQYF.